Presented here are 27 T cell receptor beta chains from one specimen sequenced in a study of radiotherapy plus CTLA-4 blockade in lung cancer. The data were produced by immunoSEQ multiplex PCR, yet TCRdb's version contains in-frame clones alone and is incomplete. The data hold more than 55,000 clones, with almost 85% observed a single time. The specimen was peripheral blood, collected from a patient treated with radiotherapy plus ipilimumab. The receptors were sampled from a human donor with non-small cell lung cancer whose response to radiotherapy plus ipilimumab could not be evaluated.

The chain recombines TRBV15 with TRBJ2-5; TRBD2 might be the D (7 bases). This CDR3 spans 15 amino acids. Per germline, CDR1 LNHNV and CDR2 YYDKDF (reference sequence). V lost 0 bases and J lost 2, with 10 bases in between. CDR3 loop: CATSREGGRQETQYF. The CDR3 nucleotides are TGTGCCACCAGCAGAGAGGGGGGGCGTCAAGAGACCCAGTACTTC.

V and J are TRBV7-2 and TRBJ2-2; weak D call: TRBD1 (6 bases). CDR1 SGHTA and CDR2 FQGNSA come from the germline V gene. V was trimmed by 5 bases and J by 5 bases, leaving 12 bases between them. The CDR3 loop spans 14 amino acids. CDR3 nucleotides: TGTGCCAGCAGCGCCGGACAGCAGACCGGGGAGCTGTTTTTT. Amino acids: CASSAGQQTGELFF.

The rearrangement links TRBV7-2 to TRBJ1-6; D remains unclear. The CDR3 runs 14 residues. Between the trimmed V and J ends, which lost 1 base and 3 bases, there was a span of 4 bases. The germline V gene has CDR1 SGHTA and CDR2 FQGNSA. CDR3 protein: CASSLEHYNSPLHF. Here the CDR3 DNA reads TGTGCCAGCAGCTTAGAACACTATAATTCACCCCTCCACTTT.

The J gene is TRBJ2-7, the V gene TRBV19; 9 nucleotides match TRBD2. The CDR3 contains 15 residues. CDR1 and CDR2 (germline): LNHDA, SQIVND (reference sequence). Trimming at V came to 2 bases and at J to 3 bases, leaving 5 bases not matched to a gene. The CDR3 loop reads CASSITSGYLYEQYF. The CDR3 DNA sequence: TGTGCCAGTAGTATAACTAGCGGGTACCTCTACGAGCAGTACTTC.

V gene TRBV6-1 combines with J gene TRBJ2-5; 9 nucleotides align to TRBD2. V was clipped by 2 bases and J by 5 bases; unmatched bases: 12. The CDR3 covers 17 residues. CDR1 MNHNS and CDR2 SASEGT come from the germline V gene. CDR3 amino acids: CASSERGKAGGRETQYF. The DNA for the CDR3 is TGTGCCAGCAGTGAAAGGGGCAAGGCGGGGGGGCGGGAGACCCAGTACTTC.

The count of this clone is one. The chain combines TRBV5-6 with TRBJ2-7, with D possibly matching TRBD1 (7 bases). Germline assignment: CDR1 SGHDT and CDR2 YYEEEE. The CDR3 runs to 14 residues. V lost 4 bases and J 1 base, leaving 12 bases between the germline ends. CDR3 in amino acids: CASSGGTVSYEQYF. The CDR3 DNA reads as TGTGCCAGCAGCGGGGGGACAGTTTCCTACGAGCAGTACTTC.

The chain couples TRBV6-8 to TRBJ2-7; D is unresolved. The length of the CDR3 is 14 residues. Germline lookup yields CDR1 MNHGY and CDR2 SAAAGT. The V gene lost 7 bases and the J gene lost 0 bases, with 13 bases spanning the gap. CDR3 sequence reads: CASKYPTSSYEQYF. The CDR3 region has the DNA TGTGCCAGCAAATATCCGACAAGCTCCTACGAGCAGTACTTC.

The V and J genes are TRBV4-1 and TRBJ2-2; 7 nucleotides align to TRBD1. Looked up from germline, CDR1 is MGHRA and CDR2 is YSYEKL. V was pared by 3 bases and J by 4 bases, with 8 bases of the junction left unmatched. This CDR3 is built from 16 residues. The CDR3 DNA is TGCGCCAGCAGCCACCGACAGGGACGTAGCACCGGGGAGCTGTTTTTT. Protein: CASSHRQGRSTGELFF.

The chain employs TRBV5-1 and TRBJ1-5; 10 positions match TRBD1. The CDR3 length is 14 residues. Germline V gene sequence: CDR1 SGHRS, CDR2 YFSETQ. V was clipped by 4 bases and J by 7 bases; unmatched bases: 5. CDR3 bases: TGCGCCAGCAGCGAGACAGGGGGCAGACAGCCCCAGCATTTT. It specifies CASSETGGRQPQHF.

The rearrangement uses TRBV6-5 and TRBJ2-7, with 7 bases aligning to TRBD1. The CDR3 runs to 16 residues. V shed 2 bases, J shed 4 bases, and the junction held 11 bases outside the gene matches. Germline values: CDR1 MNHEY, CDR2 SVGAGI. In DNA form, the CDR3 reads TGTGCCAGCAGTTACGAGTACAGGGGAATAGGGTACGAGCAGTACTTC. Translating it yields CASSYEYRGIGYEQYF.

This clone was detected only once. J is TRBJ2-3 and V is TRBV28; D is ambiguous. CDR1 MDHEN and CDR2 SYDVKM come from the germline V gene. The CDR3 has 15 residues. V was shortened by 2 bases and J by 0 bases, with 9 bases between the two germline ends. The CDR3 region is CASSLRPPSTDTQYF. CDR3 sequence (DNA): TGTGCCAGCAGTTTACGTCCCCCCAGCACAGATACGCAGTATTTT.

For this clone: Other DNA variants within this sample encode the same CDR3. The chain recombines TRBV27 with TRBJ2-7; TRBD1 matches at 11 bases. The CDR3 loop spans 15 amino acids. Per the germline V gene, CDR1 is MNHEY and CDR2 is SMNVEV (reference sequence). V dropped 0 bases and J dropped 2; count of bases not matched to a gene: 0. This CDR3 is CASSLSGQGAYEQYF. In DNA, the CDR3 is TGTGCCAGCAGTTTATCGGGACAGGGGGCCTACGAGCAGTACTTC.

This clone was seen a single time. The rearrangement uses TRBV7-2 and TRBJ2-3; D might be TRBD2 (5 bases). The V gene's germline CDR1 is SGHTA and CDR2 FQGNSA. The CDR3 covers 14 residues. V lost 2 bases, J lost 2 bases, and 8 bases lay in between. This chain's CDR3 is CASSLSDYTDTQYF. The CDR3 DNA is TGTGCCAGCAGCTTAAGTGACTACACAGATACGCAGTATTTT.

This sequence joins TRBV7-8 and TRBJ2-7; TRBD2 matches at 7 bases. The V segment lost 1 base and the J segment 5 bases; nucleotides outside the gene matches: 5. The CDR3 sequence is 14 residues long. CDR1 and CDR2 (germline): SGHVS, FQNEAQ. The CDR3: CASSLVAGVHEQYF. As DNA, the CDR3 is TGTGCCAGCAGCTTAGTGGCGGGAGTTCACGAGCAGTACTTC.

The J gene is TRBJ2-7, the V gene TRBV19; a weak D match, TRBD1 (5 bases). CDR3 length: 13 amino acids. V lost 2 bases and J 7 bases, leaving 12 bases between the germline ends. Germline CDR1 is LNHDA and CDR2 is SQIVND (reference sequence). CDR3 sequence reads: CASSIQSTAEQYF. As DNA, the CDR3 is TGTGCCAGTAGTATACAATCGACAGCTGAGCAGTACTTC.

The CDR3 region has the DNA TGTGCCAGCAGCTTGGTCAGGGGGCCTTCATATGGCTACACCTTC. Translated, it gives CASSLVRGPSYGYTF. This chain links TRBV5-6 with TRBJ1-2; 8 nucleotides align to TRBD1. From germline, CDR1 is SGHDT and CDR2 YYEEEE. This CDR3 has 15 amino acids. Trimming took 0 bases from V and 5 from J; bases not matched to a gene: 6.

The CDR3 is CASSVDRGPYEQYF. In nucleotides, the CDR3 is TGTGCCAGTAGTGTTGACAGGGGGCCGTACGAGCAGTACTTC. This chain connects TRBV19 to TRBJ2-7; 10 bases fit TRBD1. Germline values: CDR1 LNHDA, CDR2 SQIVND (reference sequence). Trimming took 5 bases from V and 4 from J; bases not matched to a gene: 5. The CDR3 has 14 amino acids.

The CDR3 bases are TGCGCCAGCAGCTTGCTGACAGCGGGAGCCCCAGATACGCAGTATTTT. The encoded protein is CASSLLTAGAPDTQYF. The chain uses TRBV5-1 and TRBJ2-3; TRBD2 matches 8 bases. CDR3 length: 16 amino acids. Looked up from germline, CDR1 is SGHRS and CDR2 is YFSETQ. With V trimmed by 1 base and J by 4 bases, 8 bases remained unmatched. Together with reference TRBV5-1 and TRBJ2-3, the CDR3 gives the full variable domain: KAGVTQTPRYLIKTRGQQVTLSCSPISGHRSVSWYQQTPGQGLQFLFEYFSETQRNKGNFPGRFSGRQFSNSRSEMNVSTLELGDSALYLCASSLLTAGAPDTQYFGPGTRLTVL.

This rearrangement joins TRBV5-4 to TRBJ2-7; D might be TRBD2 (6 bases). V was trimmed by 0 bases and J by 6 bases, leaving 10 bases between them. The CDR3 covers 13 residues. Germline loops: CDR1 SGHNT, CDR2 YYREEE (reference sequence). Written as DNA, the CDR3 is TGTGCCAGCAGCTTGGACGGGGGTGGCGAGCAGTACTTC. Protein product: CASSLDGGGEQYF.

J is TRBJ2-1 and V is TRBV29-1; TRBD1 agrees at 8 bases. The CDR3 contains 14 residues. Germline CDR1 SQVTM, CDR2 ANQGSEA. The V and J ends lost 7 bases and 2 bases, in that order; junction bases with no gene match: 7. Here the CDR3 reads CSAQTGVPYNEQFF. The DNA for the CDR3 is TGCAGCGCTCAGACAGGGGTCCCCTACAATGAGCAGTTCTTC.

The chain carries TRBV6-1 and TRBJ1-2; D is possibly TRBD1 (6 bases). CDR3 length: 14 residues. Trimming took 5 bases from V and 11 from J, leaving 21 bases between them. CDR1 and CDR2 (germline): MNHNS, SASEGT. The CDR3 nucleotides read TGTGCCAGCAGTACCCCCGGGACACCGGTGGAATACACCTTC. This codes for CASSTPGTPVEYTF.

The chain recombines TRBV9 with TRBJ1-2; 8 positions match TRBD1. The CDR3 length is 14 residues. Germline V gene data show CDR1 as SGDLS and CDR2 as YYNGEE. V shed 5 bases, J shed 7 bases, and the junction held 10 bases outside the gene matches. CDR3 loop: CASSPGQGTFGYTF. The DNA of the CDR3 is TGTGCCAGCAGTCCCGGACAGGGAACTTTTGGCTACACCTTC.

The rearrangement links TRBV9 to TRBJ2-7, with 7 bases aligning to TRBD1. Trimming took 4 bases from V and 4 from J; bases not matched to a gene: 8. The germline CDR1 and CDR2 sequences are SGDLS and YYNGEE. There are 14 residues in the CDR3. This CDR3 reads CASSPPGQTYEQYF. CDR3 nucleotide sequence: TGTGCCAGCAGCCCACCGGGACAGACTTACGAGCAGTACTTC.

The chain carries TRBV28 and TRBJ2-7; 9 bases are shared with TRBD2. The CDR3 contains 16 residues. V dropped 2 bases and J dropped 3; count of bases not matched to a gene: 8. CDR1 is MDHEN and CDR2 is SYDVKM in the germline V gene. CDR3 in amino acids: CASSLPEEREVYEQYF. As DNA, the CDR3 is TGTGCCAGCAGTTTACCGGAAGAGCGGGAGGTCTACGAGCAGTACTTC.

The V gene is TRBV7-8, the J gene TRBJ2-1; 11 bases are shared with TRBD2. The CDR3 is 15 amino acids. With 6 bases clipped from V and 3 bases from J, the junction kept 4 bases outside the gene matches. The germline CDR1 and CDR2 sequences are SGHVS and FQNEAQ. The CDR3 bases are TGTGCCAGCAGATCCACTAGCGGGGGCTACAATGAGCAGTTCTTC. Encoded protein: CASRSTSGGYNEQFF.

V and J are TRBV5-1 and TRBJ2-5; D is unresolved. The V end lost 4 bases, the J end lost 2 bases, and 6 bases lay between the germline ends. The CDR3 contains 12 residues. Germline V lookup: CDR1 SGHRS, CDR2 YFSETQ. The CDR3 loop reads CASSPQQETQYF. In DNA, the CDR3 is TGCGCCAGCAGCCCCCAACAAGAGACCCAGTACTTC.

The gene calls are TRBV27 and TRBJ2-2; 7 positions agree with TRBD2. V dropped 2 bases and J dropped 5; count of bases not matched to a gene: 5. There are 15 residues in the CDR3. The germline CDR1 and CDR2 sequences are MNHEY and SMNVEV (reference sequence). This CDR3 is CASSLGGGETGELFF. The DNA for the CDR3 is TGTGCCAGCAGTTTAGGGGGGGGAGAAACCGGGGAGCTGTTTTTT.